These 8 T cell receptor beta chains were all obtained from the same sample, sequenced in a study of response to subunit inactivated influenza vaccine. MiXCR, applied by TCRdb to the RT-PCR reads, yields one record per CDR3 protein. This table holds some 550,000 distinct CDR3 sequences, approximately 22% found once. The same sample was also used in a study of T cells expressing NK-cell markers. That paper notes: TCR beta cDNA was made by 5'RACE template switching with UMIs.

The sample in question was CD4+ T cells sorted from PBMCs, obtained roughly 12 days after vaccination. These receptors were collected from a man in his fifties or sixties who received an inactivated influenza vaccine.

This clonotype was observed many times. V is TRBV12-3 or TRBV12-4 and J is TRBJ1-2; 8 bases are shared with TRBD1. The CDR3 extends over 17 amino acids. The V segment lost 4 bases and the J segment 5 bases; nucleotides outside the gene matches: 15. The DNA of the CDR3 is TGTGCCAGCAGTTCCAGATGGGGACAGGTGAAACCTTATGGCTACACCTTC. It encodes CASSSRWGQVKPYGYTF.

The sample holds a few counts of this clonotype. The V call is TRBV7-6, the J call TRBJ2-7; possibly TRBD2 for D (6 bases). Germline V lookup: CDR1 SGHVS, CDR2 FNYEAQ. The CDR3 contains 15 residues. Trimming cost V 4 bases and J 2 bases, with 15 bases left between them. Here the CDR3 reads CASSSGLHNPYEQYF. In DNA, the CDR3 is TGTGCCAGCAGCTCCGGACTACACAATCCCTACGAGCAGTACTTC.

This sequence joins TRBV29-1 and TRBJ2-1; 8 bases are a match to TRBD1. Trimming at V came to 6 bases and at J to 0 bases, leaving 4 bases not matched to a gene. The germline CDR1 and CDR2 sequences are SQVTM and ANQGSEA. The CDR3 length is 14 residues. This CDR3 reads CSVGQGGSYNEQFF. CDR3 bases: TGCAGCGTAGGACAGGGAGGCTCCTACAATGAGCAGTTCTTC.

J is TRBJ1-2 and V is TRBV2; a possible D gene is TRBD1 (5 bases). Germline lookup yields CDR1 SNHLY and CDR2 FYNNEI. V lost 4 bases and J lost 6, with 15 bases in between. CDR3 length equals 14 residues. The CDR3 bases are TGTGCCAGCAGTGCTAGTCGGACACCCCATGGCTACACCTTC. It codes for CASSASRTPHGYTF.

The chain couples TRBV28 to TRBJ2-4; 8 bases agree with TRBD2. V dropped 6 bases and J dropped 3; count of bases not matched to a gene: 1. CDR1 MDHEN and CDR2 SYDVKM come from the germline V gene. The CDR3 is made up of 13 amino acids. The CDR3, as DNA: TGTGCCAGCAGCCGGGGGGGCAAAAACATTCAGTACTTC. It codes for CASSRGGKNIQYF.

The chain employs TRBV12-3 or TRBV12-4 and TRBJ2-3; possible D gene TRBD1, 5 bases. Trimming removed 0 bases at V and 1 base at J, with 8 bases between. The CDR3 has 15 amino acids. Written as DNA, the CDR3 is TGTGCCAGCAGTTTAGCAAGGGGCGGCACAGATACGCAGTATTTT. This gives the protein CASSLARGGTDTQYF.

V and J are TRBV7-2 and TRBJ2-7; D is possibly TRBD1 or TRBD2 (5 bases each). The CDR3 extends over 14 amino acids. Germline V CDR1 and CDR2: SGHTA, FQGNSA. The V and J ends lost 2 bases and 1 base respectively, with 9 bases between them. In nucleotides, the CDR3 is TGTGCCAGCAGCTTACCGGGGCGATCCTACGAGCAGTACTTC. Protein sequence: CASSLPGRSYEQYF.

V gene TRBV3-1 combines with J gene TRBJ1-1; D ambiguous. CDR1 is LGHDT and CDR2 is YNNKEL in the germline V gene (reference sequence). CDR3 size: 13 residues. V dropped 4 bases and J dropped 8 bases, with 14 bases sitting between them. The CDR3 bases are TGTGCCAGCAGCCGGCTATTTGCGGAGGAAGCTTTCTTT. It translates to CASSRLFAEEAFF. The full variable domain, completed using reference TRBV3-1 and TRBJ1-1, is DTAVSQTPKYLVTQMGNDKSIKCEQNLGHDTMYWYKQDSKKFLKIMFSYNNKELIINETVPNRFSPKSPDKAHLNLHINSLELGDSAVYFCASSRLFAEEAFFGQGTRLTVV.